This passage covers 11 T cell receptor beta chains from one sample sequenced in a study of blood T cell repertoires in COVID-19. Sequenced by immunoSEQ multiplex PCR; TCRdb stores in-frame clones only, minus some. The repertoire has under 300,000 clones, around 90% of them found once; the top ten carry over 2%. Input material: PBMCs or T cells enriched from blood (not recorded which). The receptors were sampled from a woman aged 55-69 years in a cohort exposed to, infected with or recovered from COVID-19 (not recorded which).

J is TRBJ2-7 and V is TRBV7-9, with 12 bases identical to TRBD2. Germline assignment: CDR1 SEHNR and CDR2 FQNEAQ (reference sequence). J lost 6 bases, V lost 5 bases, and 11 bases had no gene match. CDR3 length: 16 residues. CDR3 nucleotides: TGTGCCAGCAGCCTACGACTAGCGGGAGCGGAGGCCGAGCAGTACTTC. Translation: CASSLRLAGAEAEQYF.

Turning to this clone: Germline is not matched at one junction end, which may reflect a read error. This sequence joins TRBV15 and TRBJ2-6; D perhaps matches TRBD1 (6 bases). The CDR3 runs 15 residues. Germline V gene lookup returns CDR1 LNHNV and CDR2 YYDKDF (reference sequence). Written as DNA, the CDR3 is TGTGCCACCAGCAGAGGAGGTGAGGGGGACAACGTCCTGACTTTC. It specifies CATSRGGEGDNVLTF.

V usage is TRBV7-9 and J usage is TRBJ2-3; 8 bases line up with TRBD2. This CDR3 contains 15 residues. The germline V gene has CDR1 SEHNR and CDR2 FQNEAQ (reference sequence). The V gene end was trimmed by 4 bases and the J gene end by 2 bases; junction bases not matched to a gene: 5. CDR3 bases: TGTGCCAGCAGCTCTTCACTAGCGGTCACAGATACGCAGTATTTT. Protein sequence: CASSSSLAVTDTQYF.

This clone was observed a handful of times. The chain joins TRBV14 to TRBJ1-1; unclear D gene. Trimming left V 4 bases short and J 0 bases short, with 12 bases between. CDR3 size: 15 residues. Germline loops: CDR1 SGHDN, CDR2 FVKESK. CDR3 loop: CASSLVGSMNTEAFF. The CDR3 DNA reads TGTGCCAGCAGCCTGGTTGGCAGTATGAACACTGAAGCTTTCTTT. The full variable domain, completed using reference TRBV14 and TRBJ1-1, is EAGVTQFPSHSVIEKGQTVTLRCDPISGHDNLYWYRRVMGKEIKFLLHFVKESKQDESGMPNNRFLAERTGGTYSTLKVQPAELEDSGVYFCASSLVGSMNTEAFFGQGTRLTVV.

This chain uses TRBV7-2 with TRBJ2-1, with D perhaps TRBD1 (6 bases). Germline V gene data show CDR1 as SGHTA and CDR2 as FQGNSA. This CDR3 region has 13 residues. Trimming left V 5 bases short and J 9 bases short, with 14 bases between. The DNA of the CDR3 is TGTGCCAGCAGCCTACCCACAGGGCTTGAGCAGTTCTTC. It encodes CASSLPTGLEQFF.

V is TRBV13 and J is TRBJ1-5; D unresolved. CDR3 length: 14 residues. V lost 7 bases and J 4 bases, leaving 14 bases between the germline ends. Per germline, CDR1 PRHDT and CDR2 FYEKMQ (reference sequence). The CDR3 reads CASTAGRVNQPQHF. CDR3 in DNA: TGTGCCAGCACGGCGGGGAGGGTAAATCAGCCCCAGCATTTT.

This chain uses TRBV28 with TRBJ1-3; a weak D match, TRBD1 (6 bases). Deletions cut 5 bases from V and 4 bases from J, with 24 bases between. The CDR3 totals 18 residues. CDR1 and CDR2 (germline): MDHEN, SYDVKM. CDR3 nucleotides: TGTGCCAGCAGTCCCCCACCTGAAGCGGGGGCTGGAGGAAACACCATATATTTT. Translating gives CASSPPPEAGAGGNTIYF.

This clone appeared many times. V and J are TRBV6-2 or TRBV6-3 and TRBJ2-3; tentative D call: TRBD2 (6 bases). Trimming pared 0 bases from V and 3 bases from J, leaving 13 bases between. The germline V gene encodes CDR1 MNHEY and CDR2 SVGEGT. The CDR3 totals 16 residues. The CDR3 DNA follows: TGTGCCAGCAGTTACTCCGTCGGGACTGTTACAGATACGCAGTATTTT. Encoded protein: CASSYSVGTVTDTQYF.

The chain carries TRBV13 and TRBJ2-7; 13 bases map to TRBD2. The V gene end was trimmed by 4 bases and the J gene end by 3 bases; junction bases not matched to a gene: 6. CDR1 and CDR2 from the germline V gene are PRHDT and FYEKMQ (reference sequence). There are 16 residues in the CDR3. Here the CDR3 reads CASSSGTSGTYYEQYF. CDR3 sequence (DNA): TGTGCCAGCAGCTCGGGGACTAGCGGGACTTACTACGAGCAGTACTTC.

V and J are TRBV11-2 and TRBJ2-3; 10 bases are shared with TRBD2. Germline CDR1 reads SGHAT; CDR2 reads FQNNGV. V dropped 3 bases and J dropped 4; count of bases not matched to a gene: 4. This CDR3 region has 15 residues. The CDR3 nucleotides read TGTGCCAGCAGCTTGAGCGGGAGGGCCCCAGATACGCAGTATTTT. It codes for CASSLSGRAPDTQYF.

Here the CDR3 DNA reads TGTGCCAGCAGTTTTCTAGCGGGAGAGGTTAGCACCGGGGAGCTGTTTTTT. Its protein product is CASSFLAGEVSTGELFF. The chain recombines TRBV28 with TRBJ2-2; 10 bases are a match to TRBD2. The CDR3 consists of 17 residues. Trimming cost V 3 bases and J 4 bases; bases outside gene matches: 8. The germline V gene has CDR1 MDHEN and CDR2 SYDVKM.